One sample yielded the 21 T cell receptor beta chains listed below, sequenced in a study of T cells in Graves' hyperthyroidism and ophthalmopathy. RNA transcripts yielded amplified TCR beta CDR3 regions. The TCR CDR3 first-round RT-PCR relied on the HTBI primer set. TCRdb processed the multiplex PCR reads anew with MiXCR; each CDR3 protein has one entry. The sample comprises 360,000 or so distinct CDR3 sequences, around 15% of which are singletons, and roughly 19% rests with the top ten. The sample was blood. The receptor set was obtained from a woman aged 55 to 70 with Graves' ophthalmopathy.

In its sample, this clonotype was seen a few times. A much larger clone differs from this one at a single base, so this may be a read error. The genes are TRBV28 and TRBJ1-5; 7 bases agree with TRBD1. This CDR3 has 14 amino acids. After removal of 8 bases from V and 6 bases from J, the junction contained 10 bases not matched to a gene. Germline lookup yields CDR1 MDHEN and CDR2 SYDVKM. DNA for the CDR3: TGTGCCAGCCGCAAGACAGGGAGTAGTCAGCCCCAGCATTTT. Amino acids: CASRKTGSSQPQHF.

The sample holds many counts of this clonotype. The chain links TRBV6-1 to TRBJ2-2; D call uncertain. V lost 4 bases to trimming and J lost 2 bases, with 14 bases between them. Germline V gives CDR1 MNHNS, CDR2 SASEGT. This CDR3 has 16 amino acids. In DNA, the CDR3 is TGTGCCAGCAGTGGAGAATCCGGGCTTAACACCGGGGAGCTGTTTTTT. Translating gives CASSGESGLNTGELFF.

This clonotype was detected many times. The V and J genes are TRBV6-6 and TRBJ1-1; no firm D call. CDR1 is MNHNY and CDR2 is SVGAGI in the germline V gene (reference sequence). This CDR3 region has 14 residues. Trimming left V 0 bases short and J 2 bases short, with 7 bases between. The CDR3 sequence: CASSYSRKNTEAFF. CDR3 nucleotide sequence: TGTGCCAGCAGTTACTCGAGGAAAAACACTGAAGCTTTCTTT.

This clonotype was observed many times. The rearrangement joins TRBV5-6 to TRBJ2-2; TRBD1 agrees at 9 bases. The CDR3 is 16 amino acids. Germline CDR1 reads SGHDT; CDR2 reads YYEEEE. The ends lost 3 bases at V and 4 bases at J; junction bases unmatched: 7. The CDR3 is CASSWGQGESTGELFF. CDR3 nucleotides: TGTGCCAGCAGCTGGGGACAGGGCGAGAGCACCGGGGAGCTGTTTTTT.

This clonotype was detected ten times or more. The rearrangement uses TRBV6-1 and TRBJ1-4, with 9 bases lining up with TRBD1. From germline, CDR1 is MNHNS and CDR2 SASEGT. J lost 5 bases, V lost 7 bases, and 8 bases had no gene match. CDR3 size: 15 residues. The CDR3 DNA sequence: TGTGCCAGCATTGGAACCGGGACAGGGAATGAAAAACTGTTTTTT. It specifies CASIGTGTGNEKLFF.

This clonotype was picked up many times. The chain couples TRBV20-1 to TRBJ1-2; 9 positions agree with TRBD1. Germline V gene data show CDR1 as DFQATT and CDR2 as SNEGSKA (reference sequence). With 3 bases clipped from V and 7 bases from J, the junction kept 15 bases outside the gene matches. The CDR3 has 16 residues. CDR3 coding DNA: TGCAGTGCTAGCCCCGGGACCCTGGGACAGGGACGTGGCTACACCTTC. This encodes CSASPGTLGQGRGYTF.

This clonotype turned up a few times. This chain connects TRBV6-1 to TRBJ2-7, with D perhaps TRBD1 or TRBD2 (6 bases each). This CDR3 contains 15 residues. Germline assignment: CDR1 MNHNS and CDR2 SASEGT. V lost 7 bases and J lost 6, with 22 bases in between. The CDR3 reads CASTHEEGGNGEQYF. The CDR3 bases are TGTGCCAGCACCCACGAGGAGGGGGGAAATGGCGAGCAGTACTTC.

This clonotype was detected ten times or more. The rearrangement uses TRBV12-3 or TRBV12-4 and TRBJ1-1, with no clear D. There are 16 residues in the CDR3. The V and J ends lost 3 bases and 1 base respectively, with 15 bases between them. The CDR3 DNA is TGTGCCAGCAGTTTCTCTCTAATTATGTCGAACACTGAAGCTTTCTTT. It specifies CASSFSLIMSNTEAFF.

The V gene is TRBV10-3, the J gene TRBJ2-7, with 13 bases that match TRBD2. This CDR3 contains 15 residues. The V gene end was trimmed by 8 bases and the J gene end by 5 bases; junction bases not matched to a gene: 9. CDR1 and CDR2 from the germline V gene are ENHRY and SYGVKD. CDR3 coding DNA: TGTGCCATCGCAACACTAGCGGGAGGGAAGAACGAGCAGTACTTC. It codes for CAIATLAGGKNEQYF.

Remarks on this clonotype: This may arise from a read error, as a much more abundant clone is one base away. The V and J genes are TRBV7-6 and TRBJ2-3, with 7 nucleotides matching TRBD2. This CDR3 comprises 16 residues. Per germline, CDR1 SGHVS and CDR2 FNYEAQ. This CDR3 is CAGSLNSGGGTDTQYF. CDR3 bases: TGTGCCGGCAGCTTAAATTCGGGAGGTGGTACAGATACGCAGTATTTT. Drawing the rest from reference TRBV7-6 and TRBJ2-3, the complete variable domain is GAGVSQSPRYKVTKRGQDVALRCDPISGHVSLYWYRQALGQGPEFLTYFNYEAQQDKSGLPNDRFSAERPEGSISTLTIQRTEQRDSAMYRCAGSLNSGGGTDTQYFGPGTRLTVL.

The chain links TRBV28 to TRBJ2-3; D may match TRBD1 or TRBD2 (5 bases each). Germline lookup yields CDR1 MDHEN and CDR2 SYDVKM. Trimming cost V 4 bases and J 1 base, with 9 bases left between them. The CDR3 totals 14 residues. The CDR3 nucleotides are TGTGCCAGCAGTTCAGGGACCGGCACAGATACGCAGTATTTT. Amino acid sequence: CASSSGTGTDTQYF.

This clonotype was picked up many times. The J gene is TRBJ2-5, the V gene TRBV28; TRBD1 matches at 12 bases. Trimming at V came to 4 bases and at J to 5 bases, leaving 11 bases not matched to a gene. CDR1 is MDHEN and CDR2 is SYDVKM in the germline V gene. This CDR3 is built from 17 residues. The CDR3 protein is CASSSPGTGGAWETQYF. For the CDR3, the DNA is TGTGCCAGCAGTTCACCCGGGACAGGGGGCGCTTGGGAGACCCAGTACTTC.

This clonotype was seen at least ten times. V usage is TRBV18 and J usage is TRBJ2-3, with unresolved D. The CDR3 extends over 15 amino acids. Germline CDR1 KGHSH, CDR2 LQKENI. V was cut by 6 bases and J by 1 base, with 14 bases left in between. The CDR3 reads CASSQEARGTDTQYF. For the CDR3, the DNA is TGTGCCAGCTCCCAAGAGGCTCGGGGCACAGATACGCAGTATTTT.

This clonotype was observed a handful of times. The CDR3 region is CASSRGAGAPQHF. The CDR3 DNA reads TGTGCCAGTAGTCGAGGGGCGGGGGCGCCCCAGCATTTT. The chain is built from TRBV19 and TRBJ1-5, with a weak D call TRBD1 (6 bases). V was trimmed by 5 bases and J by 9 bases, leaving 14 bases between them. The CDR3 runs 13 residues. The V gene's germline CDR1 is LNHDA and CDR2 SQIVND (reference sequence).

V is TRBV9 and J is TRBJ1-4; the D is unclear. Germline V gene lookup returns CDR1 SGDLS and CDR2 YYNGEE. The CDR3 has 12 residues. Trimming removed 0 bases at V and 7 bases at J, with 4 bases between. The CDR3 protein is CASSVDGEKLFF. CDR3 DNA sequence: TGTGCCAGCAGCGTAGATGGTGAAAAACTGTTTTTT.

This clonotype was seen repeatedly, ten times or more. The chain recombines TRBV9 with TRBJ2-5; weak D call: TRBD2 (6 bases). Germline CDR1 SGDLS, CDR2 YYNGEE. The CDR3 has 14 amino acids. V was trimmed by 1 base and J by 5 bases, leaving 12 bases between them. The CDR3 protein is CASSVFLGGETQYF. CDR3 sequence (DNA): TGTGCCAGCAGCGTATTTTTGGGGGGTGAGACCCAGTACTTC.

This clonotype was seen ten or more times. The rearrangement joins TRBV6-1 to TRBJ1-1; D uncertain. Per germline, CDR1 MNHNS and CDR2 SASEGT. Trimming shortened V by 10 bases and J by 1 base, and 10 bases separated the two germline ends. This CDR3 contains 12 residues. The CDR3 spells CATNRGNTEAFF. The CDR3 region has the DNA TGTGCCACCAATAGAGGGAACACTGAAGCTTTCTTT.

This clonotype has a handful of counts. J is TRBJ2-1 and V is TRBV28; 8 nucleotides agree with TRBD2. The germline V gene has CDR1 MDHEN and CDR2 SYDVKM. After removal of 3 bases from V and 8 bases from J, the junction contained 12 bases not matched to a gene. The CDR3 is 16 amino acids. The CDR3 here is CASSFGAGGRFDEQFF. Written as DNA, the CDR3 is TGTGCCAGCAGTTTCGGGGCGGGAGGTCGATTCGATGAGCAGTTCTTC.

V is TRBV5-5 and J is TRBJ2-2, with 16 positions matching TRBD2. J was trimmed by 5 bases and V by 1 base; bases with no gene match: 11. Germline loops: CDR1 SGHKS, CDR2 YYEKEE (reference sequence). There are 20 residues in the CDR3. The CDR3 region is CASSLRAGLAGGPETGELFF. In DNA, the CDR3 is TGTGCCAGCAGCTTGCGGGCGGGACTAGCGGGAGGGCCGGAAACCGGGGAGCTGTTTTTT.

The V and J genes are TRBV24-1 and TRBJ2-2; 7 bases agree with TRBD2. The germline gives CDR1 KGHDR, CDR2 SFDVKD. J was trimmed by 6 bases and V by 2 bases; bases with no gene match: 5. This CDR3 spans 15 amino acids. The DNA for the CDR3 is TGTGCCACCAGTGATTACGGGAGGAGAGCCGGGGAGCTGTTTTTT. It encodes CATSDYGRRAGELFF.

This clonotype was detected ten times or more. The chain has TRBV4-1 and TRBJ2-5; 9 bases agree with TRBD1. Trimming at V came to 0 bases and at J to 5 bases, leaving 4 bases not matched to a gene. This CDR3 comprises 15 residues. Germline assignment: CDR1 MGHRA and CDR2 YSYEKL. The CDR3 sequence is CASSQDGDRAETQYF. CDR3 DNA: TGCGCCAGCAGCCAAGATGGGGACAGGGCGGAGACCCAGTACTTC.